What follows describes a single TCR beta chain. Its specificity is unknown. The data were obtained in a study of identical twins. Study findings and constraints: A partial confounding effect on zero-insertion analyses could come from invariant MAIT and iNKT cells. Abundant beta clonotypes from cord blood bore fewer insertions; memory repertoires lacked this pattern.

Using its own MiXCR run on the 5' RACE reads, TCRdb lists one record per CDR3 protein. The data hold 450,000 or so distinct CDR3 sequences, with 12% to 15% observed a single time. This sample also appeared in a second study, on yellow fever vaccine responses in identical twins.

The origin of this receptor is a woman between 18 and 29 years old in good health. Sequenced material: CD4+ T cells sorted from blood.

As DNA, the CDR3 is TGTGCCAGCAGTTACTCGCAGGGGTATAATTCACCCCTCCACTTT. Encoded protein: CASSYSQGYNSPLHF. J is TRBJ1-6 and V is TRBV6-5; maybe TRBD1 (6 bases). Germline loops: CDR1 MNHEY, CDR2 SVGAGI. The CDR3 is 15 amino acids. V was cut by 0 bases and J by 4 bases, with 7 bases left in between.